The 22 T cell receptor beta chains reported below all come from one sample, sequenced in a study of blood T cells in healthy people across ages. A second PCR of roughly 6 to 12 cycles used a sample-barcoded 5' primer and a J-beta primer mix. TCRdb called the 5' RACE reads again in MiXCR, with one record for every CDR3 protein. The sample yields more than 650,000 distinct CDR3 sequences, around 25% seen once. These same records also appear under a second study, on T cells of mothers and their children.

Material: blood. The receptors were sampled from a boy younger than 18 in good health.

The chain joins TRBV7-6 to TRBJ2-1; 7 bases agree with TRBD1. V lost 5 bases to trimming and J lost 8 bases; unmatched junction nucleotides: 12. The CDR3 covers 15 residues. Per the germline V gene, CDR1 is SGHVS and CDR2 is FNYEAQ. CDR3 sequence: CASSPRGPLGDEQFF. The CDR3 nucleotides are TGTGCCAGCAGCCCAAGGGGGCCCCTCGGGGATGAGCAGTTCTTC.

The gene calls are TRBV12-3 or TRBV12-4 and TRBJ2-3; a weak D match, TRBD2 (5 bases). Trimming removed 6 bases from V and 4 bases from J, with 20 bases in between. There are 16 residues in the CDR3. The CDR3 region has the DNA TGTGCCAGCAGACCCAGACACCCACTAGAGGCAGATACGCAGTATTTT. Translation gives CASRPRHPLEADTQYF.

This clonotype was recorded a few times. The chain employs TRBV7-9 and TRBJ2-5; perhaps TRBD2 as D (6 bases). The CDR3 is 14 residues long. Trimming removed 5 bases from V and 5 bases from J, with 15 bases in between. CDR1 and CDR2 (germline): SEHNR, FQNEAQ (reference sequence). This CDR3 is CASSPGGVSETQYF. The DNA for the CDR3 is TGTGCCAGCAGCCCAGGAGGGGTATCGGAGACCCAGTACTTC.

Only a few counts were recorded for this clonotype. The chain couples TRBV11-1 to TRBJ2-3, with D maybe TRBD2 (5 bases). Trimming removed 1 base from V and 2 bases from J, with 13 bases in between. This CDR3 spans 16 amino acids. The germline gives CDR1 SGHAT, CDR2 FQDESV (reference sequence). This chain's CDR3 is CASSLVLGGPTDTQYF. CDR3 DNA: TGTGCCAGCAGCTTAGTACTAGGTGGGCCCACAGATACGCAGTATTTT.

This clonotype was observed a handful of times. The genes are TRBV7-9 and TRBJ2-1; D possibly corresponds to TRBD2 (5 bases). The CDR3 has 15 residues. V lost 1 base, J lost 3 bases, and 10 bases lay in between. CDR1 is SEHNR and CDR2 is FQNEAQ in the germline V gene (reference sequence). In nucleotides, the CDR3 is TGTGCCAGCAGCTTAGATGGACTGAGCTACAATGAGCAGTTCTTC. The encoded protein is CASSLDGLSYNEQFF.

The J gene is TRBJ2-5, the V gene TRBV7-9; 10 positions match TRBD1. Germline CDR1 is SEHNR and CDR2 is FQNEAQ (reference sequence). V shed 6 bases and J 4 bases; nucleotides not matched to a gene: 14. CDR3 length equals 17 residues. The CDR3, as DNA: TGTGCCAGCAGTTCGAGACCGGGACAGGGGAGGCCAGAGACCCAGTACTTC. Its protein is CASSSRPGQGRPETQYF.

The rearrangement uses TRBV5-1 and TRBJ2-5; tentative D call: TRBD2 (6 bases). The closer fit of TRBJ2-1 to the DNA end suggests the J call may be wrong. The CDR3 spans 15 residues. The germline CDR1 and CDR2 sequences are SGHRS and YFSETQ. The CDR3 region has the DNA TGCGCCAGCAGCTTGGTTTGGACTAACGTTCGCGAGCAGTTCTTC. It translates to CASSLVWTNVREQFF.

CDR3 sequence: CASSSRQYTEAFF. The CDR3 DNA reads as TGTGCCAGCAGTTCCCGACAGTACACTGAAGCTTTCTTT. This rearrangement joins TRBV27 to TRBJ1-1; perhaps TRBD1 as D (5 bases). Per the germline V gene, CDR1 is MNHEY and CDR2 is SMNVEV (reference sequence). This CDR3 is built from 13 residues. Trimming removed 4 bases at V and 3 bases at J, with 9 bases between.

This clonotype was counted many times. This chain uses TRBV10-3 with TRBJ2-7; D may correspond to TRBD1 or TRBD2 (5 bases each). Trimming left V 0 bases short and J 0 bases short, with 15 bases between. The CDR3 length is 17 residues. Germline lookup yields CDR1 ENHRY and CDR2 SYGVKD. The CDR3 nucleotides read TGTGCCATCAGTGAGTCGATTCCGGGGCAGAGCTCCTACGAGCAGTACTTC. Encoded protein: CAISESIPGQSSYEQYF.

V and J are TRBV24-1 and TRBJ1-2; no clear D. CDR1 is KGHDR, CDR2 SFDVKD, per germline. The CDR3 spans 12 residues. V was pared by 3 bases and J by 3 bases, with 4 bases between. The CDR3 sequence: CATSDRDYGYTF. DNA for the CDR3: TGTGCCACCAGTGATCGAGACTATGGCTACACCTTC.

CDR3 sequence (DNA): TGTGCCAGCAGTTACCCCTCTGGACAGGGGGAGACCCAGTACTTC. Translated, it gives CASSYPSGQGETQYF. V usage is TRBV6-5 and J usage is TRBJ2-5; 9 nucleotides align to TRBD1. The CDR3 extends over 15 amino acids. Looked up from germline, CDR1 is MNHEY and CDR2 is SVGAGI. Unmatched junction bases numbered 6, after V lost 2 bases and J lost 5 bases.

The gene calls are TRBV4-1 and TRBJ2-7; D is possibly TRBD1 (6 bases). The germline V gene encodes CDR1 MGHRA and CDR2 YSYEKL. Trimming took 0 bases from V and 3 from J, leaving 21 bases between them. The CDR3 totals 18 residues. The CDR3 region is CASSQEVPSGTRNYEQYF. The DNA of the CDR3 is TGCGCCAGCAGCCAAGAGGTTCCGTCCGGGACAAGGAACTACGAGCAGTACTTC.

About this clonotype itself: The germline gene is not matched at one end of the junction; a read error may be the cause. The chain links TRBV7-9 to TRBJ2-3; no clear D. The CDR3 spans 15 residues. Germline V lookup: CDR1 SEHNR, CDR2 FQNEAQ (reference sequence). The CDR3 nucleotides are TGTGCCAGCAGCCAAGGGTCGGATTACACAGATACACAGTATTTT. Amino acids: CASSQGSDYTDTQYF.

This clonotype was observed a handful of times. The chain employs TRBV2 and TRBJ2-5; D ambiguous. Per the germline V gene, CDR1 is SNHLY and CDR2 is FYNNEI. V was cut by 5 bases and J by 2 bases, with 9 bases left in between. The CDR3 has 13 residues. CDR3 sequence: CASSLSMQETQYF. The CDR3 bases are TGTGCCAGCAGTCTGTCTATGCAAGAGACCCAGTACTTC. The full variable domain, rest sourced from reference TRBV2 and TRBJ2-5, is EPEVTQTPSHQVTQMGQEVILRCVPISNHLYFYWYRQILGQKVEFLVSFYNNEISEKSEIFDDQFSVERPDGSNFTLKIRSTKLEDSAMYFCASSLSMQETQYFGPGTRLLVL.

This chain uses TRBV24-1 with TRBJ2-5; 8 nucleotides match TRBD1. With the DNA end fitting TRBJ2-7 better, the J assignment may be wrong. Germline values: CDR1 KGHDR, CDR2 SFDVKD. CDR3 length: 13 amino acids. CDR3 nucleotides: TGTGCCACCAGTGCAGGGACAGGCTACGAGCAGTACTTC. It codes for CATSAGTGYEQYF.

This clonotype has more than one count but fewer than ten. The chain combines TRBV30 with TRBJ2-4; the D gene could be TRBD1 or TRBD2 (6 bases each). This CDR3 is 12 amino acids long. Germline-derived CDR1 and CDR2 are GTSNPN and SVGIG (reference sequence). The ends were cut back, 0 bases at V and 7 bases at J, with 7 bases in the middle. CDR3 coding DNA: TGTGCCTGGAGTGTAGGGGGGAACATTCAGTACTTC. This encodes CAWSVGGNIQYF.

There are a few counts of this clonotype. The V gene is TRBV6-5, the J gene TRBJ2-5, with D maybe TRBD2 (5 bases). The J call is uncertain, as TRBJ2-1 better fits the DNA end. Germline loops: CDR1 MNHEY, CDR2 SVGAGI. The CDR3 contains 14 residues. The CDR3 reads CASSYRGFKDEQFF. DNA of the CDR3: TGTGCCAGCAGTTATAGAGGGTTCAAAGATGAGCAGTTCTTC.

The J gene is TRBJ2-5, the V gene TRBV28, with 7 bases lining up with TRBD2. This CDR3 is built from 12 residues. The V segment lost 8 bases and the J segment 0 bases; nucleotides outside the gene matches: 0. Per germline, CDR1 MDHEN and CDR2 SYDVKM. Here the CDR3 reads CASGRDQETQYF. CDR3 DNA sequence: TGTGCCAGCGGGAGGGACCAAGAGACCCAGTACTTC.

This clonotype was seen once. The rearrangement links TRBV6-5 to TRBJ1-2, with TRBD1 matching over 9 bases. The CDR3 runs 16 residues. Trimming cost V 2 bases and J 6 bases; bases outside gene matches: 10. Germline CDR1 reads MNHEY; CDR2 reads SVGAGI. CDR3 sequence reads: CASSYGDRGFSDGYTF. CDR3 DNA: TGTGCCAGCAGTTACGGTGACAGGGGGTTTTCTGATGGCTACACCTTC.

This clonotype occurred a few times. The CDR3 protein is CSARTGNENIQYF. As DNA, the CDR3 is TGCAGTGCCCGGACAGGGAACGAAAACATTCAGTACTTC. V gene TRBV20-1 combines with J gene TRBJ2-4; TRBD1 agrees at 8 bases. Losses at the gene ends were 6 bases for V and 5 bases for J; bases not matched to a gene: 6. Looked up from germline, CDR1 is DFQATT and CDR2 is SNEGSKA (reference sequence). CDR3 size: 13 residues.

This clonotype showed up just a few times. The chain employs TRBV27 and TRBJ2-7; tentative D call: TRBD1 (5 bases). V was trimmed by 2 bases and J by 8 bases, leaving 7 bases between them. The CDR3 length is 11 residues. Germline assignment: CDR1 MNHEY and CDR2 SMNVEV (reference sequence). Here the CDR3 reads CASSLEDKQYF. The DNA of the CDR3 is TGTGCCAGCAGTTTAGAGGACAAGCAGTACTTC.

The chain has TRBV7-9 and TRBJ2-3, with TRBD1 as a possible D gene (5 bases). This CDR3 comprises 15 residues. Germline V lookup: CDR1 SEHNR, CDR2 FQNEAQ (reference sequence). The germline V and J ends were trimmed by 3 bases and 3 bases, with 13 bases remaining between them. CDR3 protein: CASSLRAQGTDTQYF. The CDR3 bases are TGTGCCAGCAGCTTGCGAGCCCAGGGAACAGATACGCAGTATTTT. The full variable domain, its missing parts supplied by reference TRBV7-9 and TRBJ2-3, is DTGVSQNPRHKITKRGQNVTFRCDPISEHNRLYWYRQTLGQGPEFLTYFQNEAQLEKSRLLSDRFSAERPKGSFSTLEIQRTEQGDSAMYLCASSLRAQGTDTQYFGPGTRLTVL.